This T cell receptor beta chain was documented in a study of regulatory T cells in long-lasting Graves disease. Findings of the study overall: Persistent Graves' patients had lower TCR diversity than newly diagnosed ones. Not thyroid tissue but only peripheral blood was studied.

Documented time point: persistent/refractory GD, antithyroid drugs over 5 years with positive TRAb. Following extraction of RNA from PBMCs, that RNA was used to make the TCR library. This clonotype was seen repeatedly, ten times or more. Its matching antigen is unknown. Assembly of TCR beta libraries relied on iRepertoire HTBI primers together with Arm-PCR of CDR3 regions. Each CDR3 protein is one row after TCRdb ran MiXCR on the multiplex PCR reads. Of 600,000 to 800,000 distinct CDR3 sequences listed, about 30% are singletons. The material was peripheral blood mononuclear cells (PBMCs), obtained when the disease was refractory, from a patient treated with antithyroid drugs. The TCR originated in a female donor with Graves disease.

The CDR3 nucleotides are TGTGCCAGCAGTTTACGGACAGGGTCAACAACTGAAGCTTTCTTT. This gives the protein CASSLRTGSTTEAFF. V is TRBV28 and J is TRBJ1-1; 8 bases agree with TRBD1. The CDR3 is made up of 15 amino acids. Germline V gene sequence: CDR1 MDHEN, CDR2 SYDVKM. After removal of 2 bases from V and 5 bases from J, the junction contained 7 bases not matched to a gene.